This T cell receptor beta chain originates from a study of shared clonotypes between healthy human individuals. Study background: Per-donor plates numbered three CD4 naive, three CD4 memory, two CD8 naive and one CD8 memory.

The data were produced by immunoSEQ multiplex PCR, yet TCRdb's version contains in-frame clones alone and is incomplete. The table lists approximately 1.5 million clones, around 98% of them singletons, with 0.4% to 0.45% in the top ten. There are 17 residues in the CDR3. The germline V gene encodes CDR1 SGHTA and CDR2 FQGNSA. Losses at the gene ends were 1 base for V and 3 bases for J; bases not matched to a gene: 4. With regard to this clone: Its matching antigen is unknown.

Study-wide results and caveats: Sharing across four donors was seen in about 5% of naive CD4 clonotypes. Sorted-subset sequencing, rarefaction showed, was incomplete despite large depth.

The clonotype comes from a man younger than 40 in good health. What was sequenced was naive CD4+ T cells sorted from blood. Subset specified: CD45RA+ positively selected. The chain recombines TRBV7-2 with TRBJ2-1; TRBD2 matches 12 bases. DNA of the CDR3: TGTGCCAGCAGCTTAGTCGAACTAGCGGGAGGCTACAATGAGCAGTTCTTC. Protein sequence: CASSLVELAGGYNEQFF. Looking up the rest from reference TRBV7-2 and TRBJ2-1 gives the full variable domain: GAGVSQSPSNKVTEKGKDVELRCDPISGHTALYWYRQSLGQGLEFLIYFQGNSAPDKSGLPSDRFSAERTGGSVSTLTIQRTQQEDSAVYLCASSLVELAGGYNEQFFGPGTRLTVL.